The TCR beta chain under discussion was sequenced for a study of blood T cell repertoires in COVID-19. About the research overall: The analysed material was cDNA or gDNA that came from T cells, B-cell-depleted T cells, or PBMCs.

Germline CDR1 SGDLS, CDR2 YYNGEE. The V gene lost 3 bases and the J gene lost 0 bases, with 7 bases spanning the gap. The CDR3 loop spans 13 amino acids. As originally analysed: Amplifying reference gene primers gave estimates of nucleated cell counts. The repertoire was sequenced with immunoSEQ multiplex PCR; TCRdb's copy has only in-frame clones and lacks some. That table supplies the V and J calls and clone size; D and trimming were determined from the DNA. The sample contains 45,000 to 60,000 clones, 82% of which appear only once. Specimen: peripheral blood. V gene TRBV9 combines with J gene TRBJ2-7; D ambiguous. This TCR was sampled from a human donor with acute or convalescent COVID-19. The donor label of this sample is uncertain. The CDR3 DNA is TGTGCCAGCAGCGGACAACGCTCCTACGAGCAGTACTTC. Translated, it gives CASSGQRSYEQYF.